The text below deals with one TCR beta chain. The data originate from a study of CD8 T cells in Susac syndrome. Reverse transcription of about 0.5 to 1 ug RNA used random hexamers. TCRdb re-derived calls from the immunoSEQ multiplex PCR reads in MiXCR, one entry per CDR3 protein. The sample carries more than 150,000 distinct CDR3 sequences, 90% to 96% recorded once. Trimming took off 4 bases at V and 1 base at J, with 12 bases between the two ends. CDR1 and CDR2 from the germline V gene are SNHLY and FYNNEI. This CDR3 is built from 15 residues. The clonotype was recovered from a human donor with Susac syndrome. This chain joins TRBV2 and TRBJ2-3, with a possible D match to TRBD1 (6 bases). The sample was CD4+ T cells from PBMCs. The CDR3 region is CASSAGDRGTDTQYF. As DNA, the CDR3 is TGTGCCAGCAGTGCAGGGGACCGAGGCACAGATACGCAGTATTTT.